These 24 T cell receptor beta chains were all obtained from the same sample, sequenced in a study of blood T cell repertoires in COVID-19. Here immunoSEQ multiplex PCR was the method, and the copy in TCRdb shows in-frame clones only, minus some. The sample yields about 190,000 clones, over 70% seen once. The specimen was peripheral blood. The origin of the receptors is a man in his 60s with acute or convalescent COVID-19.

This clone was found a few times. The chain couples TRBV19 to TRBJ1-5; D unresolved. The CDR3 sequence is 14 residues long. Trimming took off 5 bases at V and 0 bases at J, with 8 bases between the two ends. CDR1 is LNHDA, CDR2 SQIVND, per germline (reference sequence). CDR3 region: CASSHSYSNQPQHF. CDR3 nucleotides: TGTGCCAGTAGTCACAGTTATAGCAATCAGCCCCAGCATTTT. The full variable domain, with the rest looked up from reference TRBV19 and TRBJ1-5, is DGGITQSPKYLFRKEGQNVTLSCEQNLNHDAMYWYRQDPGQGLRLIYYSQIVNDFQKGDIAEGYSVSREKKESFPLTVTSAQKNPTAFYLCASSHSYSNQPQHFGDGTRLSIL.

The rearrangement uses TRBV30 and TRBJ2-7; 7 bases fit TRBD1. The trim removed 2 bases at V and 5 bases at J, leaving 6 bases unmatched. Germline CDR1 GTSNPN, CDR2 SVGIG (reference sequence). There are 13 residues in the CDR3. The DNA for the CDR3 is TGTGCCTGGAGTCGGCAGGGGGTTGACGAGCAGTACTTC. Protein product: CAWSRQGVDEQYF.

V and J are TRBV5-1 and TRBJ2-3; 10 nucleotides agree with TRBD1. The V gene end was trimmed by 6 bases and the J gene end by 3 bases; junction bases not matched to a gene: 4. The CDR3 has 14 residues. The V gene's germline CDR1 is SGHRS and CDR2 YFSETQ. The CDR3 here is CASTPGQGTDTQYF. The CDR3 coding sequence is TGCGCCAGCACCCCGGGACAGGGGACAGATACGCAGTATTTT.

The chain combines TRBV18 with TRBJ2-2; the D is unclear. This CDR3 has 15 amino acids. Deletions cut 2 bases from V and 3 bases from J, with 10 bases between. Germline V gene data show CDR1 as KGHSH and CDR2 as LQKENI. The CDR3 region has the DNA TGTGCCAGCTCACCAAAGATACTCGACACCGGGGAGCTGTTTTTT. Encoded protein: CASSPKILDTGELFF.

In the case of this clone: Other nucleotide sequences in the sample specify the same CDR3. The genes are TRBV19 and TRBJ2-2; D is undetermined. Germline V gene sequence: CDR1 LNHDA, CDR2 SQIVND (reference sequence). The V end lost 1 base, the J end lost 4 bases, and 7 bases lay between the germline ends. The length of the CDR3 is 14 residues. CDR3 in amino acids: CASSIARGTGELFF. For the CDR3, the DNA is TGTGCCAGTAGTATAGCGCGCGGCACCGGGGAGCTGTTTTTT.

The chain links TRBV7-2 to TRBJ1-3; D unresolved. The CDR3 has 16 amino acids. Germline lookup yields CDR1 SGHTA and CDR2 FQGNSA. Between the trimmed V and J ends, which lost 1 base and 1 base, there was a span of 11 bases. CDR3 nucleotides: TGTGCCAGCAGCTTAGAGGCCAGACTATCTGGAAACACCATATATTTT. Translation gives CASSLEARLSGNTIYF.

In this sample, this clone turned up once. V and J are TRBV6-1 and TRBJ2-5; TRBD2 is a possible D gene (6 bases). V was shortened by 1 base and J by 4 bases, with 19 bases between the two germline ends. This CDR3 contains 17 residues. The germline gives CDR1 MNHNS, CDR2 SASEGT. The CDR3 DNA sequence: TGTGCCAGCAGTGAAGGGGCGTATAGCGGCGGTCGAGAGACCCAGTACTTC. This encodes CASSEGAYSGGRETQYF.

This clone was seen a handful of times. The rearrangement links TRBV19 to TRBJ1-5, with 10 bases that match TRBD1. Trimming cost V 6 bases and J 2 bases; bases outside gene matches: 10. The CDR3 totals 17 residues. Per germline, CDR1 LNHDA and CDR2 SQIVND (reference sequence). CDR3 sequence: CASSLRQGAYGNQPQHF. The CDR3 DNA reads TGTGCCAGTAGCCTAAGACAGGGGGCGTATGGCAATCAGCCCCAGCATTTT.

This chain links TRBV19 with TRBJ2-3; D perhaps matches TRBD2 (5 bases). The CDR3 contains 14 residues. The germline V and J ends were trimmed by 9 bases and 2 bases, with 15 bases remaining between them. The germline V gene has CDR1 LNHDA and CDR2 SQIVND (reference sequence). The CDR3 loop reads CASGGGSYTDTQYF. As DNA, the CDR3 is TGTGCCAGCGGAGGCGGTAGCTACACAGATACGCAGTATTTT.

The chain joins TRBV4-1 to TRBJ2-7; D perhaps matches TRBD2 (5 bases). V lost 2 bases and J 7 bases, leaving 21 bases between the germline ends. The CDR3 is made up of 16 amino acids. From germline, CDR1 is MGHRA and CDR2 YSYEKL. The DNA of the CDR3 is TGCGCCAGCAGCCAACACCTCACGAGGCGCGCGGGTGAGCAGTACTTC. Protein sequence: CASSQHLTRRAGEQYF.

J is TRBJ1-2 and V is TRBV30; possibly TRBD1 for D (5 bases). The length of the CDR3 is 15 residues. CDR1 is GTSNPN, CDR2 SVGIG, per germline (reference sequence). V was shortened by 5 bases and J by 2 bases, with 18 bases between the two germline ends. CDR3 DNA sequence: TGTGCCTGGGATGGGGCGCAGACCCAAAACTATGGCTACACCTTC. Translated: CAWDGAQTQNYGYTF.

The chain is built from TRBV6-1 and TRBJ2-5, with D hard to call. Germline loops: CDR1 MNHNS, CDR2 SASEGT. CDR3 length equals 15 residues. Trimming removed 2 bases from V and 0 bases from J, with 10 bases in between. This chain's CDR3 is CASSETVLYQETQYF. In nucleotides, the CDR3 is TGTGCCAGCAGTGAAACGGTCTTGTACCAAGAGACCCAGTACTTC.

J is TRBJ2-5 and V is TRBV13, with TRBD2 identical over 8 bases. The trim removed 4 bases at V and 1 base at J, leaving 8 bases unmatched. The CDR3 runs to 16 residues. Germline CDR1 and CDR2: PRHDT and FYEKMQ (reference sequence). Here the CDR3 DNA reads TGTGCCAGCAGCTCACGGGAGGGGACTCCCCAAGAGACCCAGTACTTC. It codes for CASSSREGTPQETQYF.

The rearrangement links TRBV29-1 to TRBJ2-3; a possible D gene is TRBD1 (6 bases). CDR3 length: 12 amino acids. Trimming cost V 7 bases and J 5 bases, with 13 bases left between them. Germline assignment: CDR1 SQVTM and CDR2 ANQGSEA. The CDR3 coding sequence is TGCAGCGCCCTACCGACAGGAGATACGCAGTATTTT. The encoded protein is CSALPTGDTQYF.

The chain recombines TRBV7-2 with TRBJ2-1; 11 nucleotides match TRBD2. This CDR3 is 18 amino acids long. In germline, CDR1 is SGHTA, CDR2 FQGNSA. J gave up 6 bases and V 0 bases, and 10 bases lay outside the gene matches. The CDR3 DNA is TGTGCCAGCAGCTTAGCAGTAGTTGGGCTAGCGGGGGGCAATGAGCAGTTCTTC. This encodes CASSLAVVGLAGGNEQFF.

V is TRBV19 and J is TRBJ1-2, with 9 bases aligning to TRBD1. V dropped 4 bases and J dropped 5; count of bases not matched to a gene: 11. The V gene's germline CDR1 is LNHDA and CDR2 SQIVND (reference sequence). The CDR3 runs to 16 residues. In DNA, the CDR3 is TGTGCCAGTAGTAAATACTGGGACAGGGACTCATATGGCTACACCTTC. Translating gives CASSKYWDRDSYGYTF.

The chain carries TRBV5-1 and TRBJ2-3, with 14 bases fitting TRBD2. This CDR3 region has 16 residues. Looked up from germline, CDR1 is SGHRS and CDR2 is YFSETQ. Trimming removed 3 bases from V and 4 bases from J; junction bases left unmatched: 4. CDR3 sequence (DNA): TGCGCCAGCAGCTCGAAGACTAGCGGGGGGGCAGATACGCAGTATTTT. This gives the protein CASSSKTSGGADTQYF.

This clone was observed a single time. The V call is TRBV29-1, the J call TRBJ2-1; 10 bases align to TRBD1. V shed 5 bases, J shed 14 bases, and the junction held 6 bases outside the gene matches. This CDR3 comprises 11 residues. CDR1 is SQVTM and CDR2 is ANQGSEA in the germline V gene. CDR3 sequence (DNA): TGCAGCGTTTTGACAGGGGGCAAGGAGTTCTTC. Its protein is CSVLTGGKEFF.

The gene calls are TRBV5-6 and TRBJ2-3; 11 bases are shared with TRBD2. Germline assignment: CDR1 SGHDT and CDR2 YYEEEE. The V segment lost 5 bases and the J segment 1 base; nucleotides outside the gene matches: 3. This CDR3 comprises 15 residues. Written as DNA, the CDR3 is TGTGCCAGCAGATTACTAGCGGGAGGCACAGATACGCAGTATTTT. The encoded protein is CASRLLAGGTDTQYF.

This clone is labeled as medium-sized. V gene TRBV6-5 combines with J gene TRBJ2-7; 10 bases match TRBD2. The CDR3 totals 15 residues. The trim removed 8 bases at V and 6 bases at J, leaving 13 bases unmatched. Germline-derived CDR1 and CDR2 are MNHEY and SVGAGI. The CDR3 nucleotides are TGTGCCAGCGGCCCAACACCTAGCGGGAGTGTCGAGCAGTACTTC. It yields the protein CASGPTPSGSVEQYF.

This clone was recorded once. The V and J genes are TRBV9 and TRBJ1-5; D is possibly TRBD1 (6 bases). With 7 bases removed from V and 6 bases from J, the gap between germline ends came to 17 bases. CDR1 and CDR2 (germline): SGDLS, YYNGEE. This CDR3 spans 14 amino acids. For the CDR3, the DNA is TGTGCCAGCTCCCGGGGGGGGCTGGGTCAGCCCCAGCATTTT. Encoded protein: CASSRGGLGQPQHF.

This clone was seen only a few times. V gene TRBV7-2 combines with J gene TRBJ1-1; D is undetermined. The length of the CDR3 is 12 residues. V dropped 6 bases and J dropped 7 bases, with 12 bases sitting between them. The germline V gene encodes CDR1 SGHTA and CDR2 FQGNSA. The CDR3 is CASSPARVEAFF. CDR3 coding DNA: TGTGCCAGCAGTCCGGCCCGGGTTGAAGCTTTCTTT. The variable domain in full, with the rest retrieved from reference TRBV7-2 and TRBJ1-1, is GAGVSQSPSNKVTEKGKDVELRCDPISGHTALYWYRQSLGQGLEFLIYFQGNSAPDKSGLPSDRFSAERTGGSVSTLTIQRTQQEDSAVYLCASSPARVEAFFGQGTRLTVV.

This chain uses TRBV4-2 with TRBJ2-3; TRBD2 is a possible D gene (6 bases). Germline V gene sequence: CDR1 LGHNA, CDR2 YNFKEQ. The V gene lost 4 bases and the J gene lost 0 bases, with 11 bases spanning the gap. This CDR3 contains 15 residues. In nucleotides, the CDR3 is TGTGCCAGCAGCCCTAGCGACGCTAGCACAGATACGCAGTATTTT. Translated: CASSPSDASTDTQYF.

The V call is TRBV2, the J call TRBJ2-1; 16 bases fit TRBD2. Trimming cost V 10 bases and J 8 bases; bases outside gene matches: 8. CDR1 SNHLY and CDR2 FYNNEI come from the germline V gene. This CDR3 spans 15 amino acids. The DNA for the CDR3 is TGTGCCATCCCCCCCGGGACTAGCGGGGGGGATGAGCAGTTCTTC. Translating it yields CAIPPGTSGGDEQFF. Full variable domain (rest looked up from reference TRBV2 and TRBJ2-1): EPEVTQTPSHQVTQMGQEVILRCVPISNHLYFYWYRQILGQKVEFLVSFYNNEISEKSEIFDDQFSVERPDGSNFTLKIRSTKLEDSAMYFCAIPPGTSGGDEQFFGPGTRLTVL.